This TCR beta chain was retrieved from a study of shared clonotypes between healthy human individuals. Across the study: Participating donors consisted of a couple of women and a few men aged 18 to 49. Study-wide results and caveats: Enrolling few donors narrowed the genetic and exposure-history diversity that was represented.

The assay used deep level. Clones were read by immunoSEQ multiplex PCR, and TCRdb kept only the in-frame ones, dropping some. Among 450,000 to 500,000 clones listed, roughly 78% were seen once. Germline lookup yields CDR1 MGHRA and CDR2 YSYEKL. CDR3 length equals 15 residues. Trimming took off 0 bases at V and 0 bases at J, with 8 bases between the two ends. Only a few counts were recorded for this clone. As yet, its antigen is unknown. The receptor was derived from a woman aged 40 to 50 in good health. Some clones in this sample may be carry-over from other donors' samples. Sample: PBMCs. The chain employs TRBV4-1 and TRBJ1-1, with D maybe TRBD1 (6 bases). The CDR3 region has the DNA TGCGCCAGCAGCCAAGAGGGACATATGAACACTGAAGCTTTCTTT. The encoded protein is CASSQEGHMNTEAFF.